A single sample gave rise to the 18 T cell receptor beta chains below, sequenced in a study of blood T cell repertoires in COVID-19. Produced via immunoSEQ multiplex PCR; TCRdb's table is partial and in-frame only. The repertoire holds about 380,000 clones, 80% to 90% seen once, with approximately 1.2% in the top ten. The sample consisted of PBMCs or T cells enriched from blood (not recorded which). The receptors were gathered from a man aged 25 to 45 who had recovered from COVID-19.

This sequence joins TRBV27 and TRBJ1-4; D is ambiguous. The CDR3 is 11 amino acids. Trimming removed 3 bases from V and 7 bases from J, with 3 bases in between. The germline V gene has CDR1 MNHEY and CDR2 SMNVEV (reference sequence). CDR3 sequence (DNA): TGTGCCAGCAGTTTCGGTGAAAAACTGTTTTTT. Protein product: CASSFGEKLFF.

The chain joins TRBV7-2 to TRBJ2-7; D is unresolved. Per germline, CDR1 SGHTA and CDR2 FQGNSA. The CDR3 runs 13 residues. With 1 base removed from V and 2 bases from J, the gap between germline ends came to 6 bases. In nucleotides, the CDR3 is TGTGCCAGCAGCTTAGACAGAGCCTACGAGCAGTACTTC. Its protein product is CASSLDRAYEQYF.

This chain connects TRBV5-1 to TRBJ1-2; 8 bases line up with TRBD1. The germline V gene encodes CDR1 SGHRS and CDR2 YFSETQ. The length of the CDR3 is 15 residues. Trimming removed 4 bases from V and 4 bases from J; junction bases left unmatched: 9. CDR3 bases: TGCGCCAGCAGCCAAGATGGACAGGGCAGCTATGGCTACACCTTC. This translates into CASSQDGQGSYGYTF.

V usage is TRBV18 and J usage is TRBJ1-6; 8 bases are a match to TRBD1. The germline V gene has CDR1 KGHSH and CDR2 LQKENI. The CDR3 spans 13 residues. V lost 4 bases, J lost 12 bases, and 5 bases stayed unmatched. The CDR3 DNA sequence: TGTGCCAGCTCACGTGGGACAGGAGAACCCCTCCACTTT. As protein: CASSRGTGEPLHF.

The chain links TRBV5-1 to TRBJ2-3; D is possibly TRBD1 (6 bases). The CDR3 contains 13 residues. The V and J ends lost 4 bases and 6 bases respectively, with 12 bases between them. CDR1 SGHRS and CDR2 YFSETQ come from the germline V gene. The CDR3 sequence is CASSLGGVDTQYF. Written as DNA, the CDR3 is TGCGCCAGCAGCCTAGGGGGTGTGGATACGCAGTATTTT.

This rearrangement joins TRBV30 to TRBJ1-1; TRBD1 aligns across 7 bases. The CDR3 runs 14 residues. From germline, CDR1 is GTSNPN and CDR2 SVGIG (reference sequence). V gave up 1 base and J gave up 1 base; unmatched junction bases: 3. CDR3 in DNA: TGTGCCTGGAGTGGGGACAGACAGAACACTGAAGCTTTCTTT. This codes for CAWSGDRQNTEAFF.

This clone turned up a few times. The chain uses TRBV5-1 and TRBJ1-3; D might be TRBD1 (5 bases). V was pared by 5 bases and J by 7 bases, with 19 bases between. Germline CDR1 and CDR2: SGHRS and YFSETQ. CDR3 length equals 15 residues. The CDR3 DNA follows: TGCGCCAGCAGGACAGACCTCCTGGGAGGGAACACCATATATTTT. It translates to CASRTDLLGGNTIYF.

This chain joins TRBV3-1 (or the pseudogene TRBV3-2) and TRBJ1-4, with a tentative D call TRBD1 (6 bases). The CDR3 consists of 13 residues. Germline assignment: CDR1 LGHDT and CDR2 YNNKEL (reference sequence). The V and J ends lost 3 bases and 8 bases respectively, with 10 bases between them. The CDR3 nucleotides read TGTGCCAGCAGCCAGGGACATGGGGAAAAACTGTTTTTT. Amino acids: CASSQGHGEKLFF.

The V gene is TRBV6-2 or TRBV6-3, the J gene TRBJ2-5; D is uncertain. There are 13 residues in the CDR3. V lost 5 bases to trimming and J lost 3 bases, with 10 bases between them. Germline-derived CDR1 and CDR2 are MNHEY and SVGEGT. The CDR3 is CASSKRREETQYF. The CDR3 DNA follows: TGTGCCAGCAGTAAAAGACGGGAAGAGACCCAGTACTTC.

This chain joins TRBV11-2 and TRBJ2-1, with TRBD1 as a possible D gene (6 bases). Germline V gene data show CDR1 as SGHAT and CDR2 as FQNNGV. CDR3 length equals 16 residues. Trimming pared 3 bases from V and 2 bases from J, leaving 14 bases between. CDR3 residues: CASSFHRTDTYNEQFF. CDR3 DNA: TGTGCCAGCAGCTTCCATCGGACAGATACCTACAATGAGCAGTTCTTC.

This chain uses TRBV4-1 with TRBJ2-1; 7 bases match TRBD1. Germline V gene lookup returns CDR1 MGHRA and CDR2 YSYEKL. The CDR3 extends over 16 amino acids. V lost 1 base and J lost 4; bases outside the gene matches: 7. CDR3 sequence (DNA): TGCGCCAGCAGCCAAGTCCGGGACAGTTATTACAATGAGCAGTTCTTC. This sequence encodes CASSQVRDSYYNEQFF.

This sequence joins TRBV3-1 (or the pseudogene TRBV3-2) and TRBJ1-6, with D tentatively TRBD1 (6 bases). The germline V gene encodes CDR1 LGHDT and CDR2 YNNKEL (reference sequence). Deletions cut 7 bases from V and 8 bases from J, with 15 bases between. The CDR3 covers 14 residues. The CDR3 DNA follows: TGTGCCAGCACACTGGCAGGGGCGGATTCACCCCTCCACTTT. Encoded protein: CASTLAGADSPLHF.

As to this clone: One end of the junction fails to match germline, which may point to a read error. The V and J genes are TRBV27 and TRBJ2-7; 11 bases are shared with TRBD1. There are 14 residues in the CDR3. Germline V lookup: CDR1 MNHEY, CDR2 SMNVEV (reference sequence). The CDR3 DNA reads TGTGCCAGCACCCGGACAGGGGGCCGCTACAAGCAGTACTTC. It yields the protein CASTRTGGRYKQYF.

The chain couples TRBV10-1 to TRBJ1-5; D ambiguous. Germline assignment: CDR1 WNHNN and CDR2 SYGVQD (reference sequence). V lost 0 bases to trimming and J lost 6 bases, with 9 bases between them. This CDR3 has 14 residues. CDR3 sequence (DNA): TGCGCCAGCAGTGAGTCCCGTACTCTTCAGCCCCAGCATTTT. It specifies CASSESRTLQPQHF.

This rearrangement joins TRBV5-4 to TRBJ1-1; D possibly corresponds to TRBD1 (5 bases). In germline, CDR1 is SGHNT, CDR2 YYREEE (reference sequence). V lost 2 bases to trimming and J lost 4 bases, with 12 bases between them. The CDR3 extends over 14 amino acids. CDR3 sequence: CASSFPGRGTEAFF. CDR3 nucleotides: TGTGCCAGCAGCTTCCCAGGGAGGGGCACTGAAGCTTTCTTT.

This sequence joins TRBV11-3 and TRBJ2-1; D is possibly TRBD2 (6 bases). V was trimmed by 2 bases and J by 6 bases, leaving 11 bases between them. CDR3 length: 14 amino acids. Germline V gene sequence: CDR1 SGHNT, CDR2 YENEEA. The CDR3 here is CASSLSGGPNEQFF. The DNA for the CDR3 is TGTGCCAGCAGCTTATCCGGAGGGCCCAATGAGCAGTTCTTC.

V gene TRBV6-5 combines with J gene TRBJ2-7, with a possible D match to TRBD1 (6 bases). Per the germline V gene, CDR1 is MNHEY and CDR2 is SVGAGI. Trimming shortened V by 6 bases and J by 4 bases, and 10 bases separated the two germline ends. CDR3 length equals 12 residues. CDR3 protein: CASRQGRYEQYF. The CDR3 DNA sequence: TGTGCCAGCAGACAGGGCCGGTACGAGCAGTACTTC.

V usage is TRBV6-5 and J usage is TRBJ2-7; TRBD2 might be the D (5 bases). This CDR3 contains 11 residues. The germline CDR1 and CDR2 sequences are MNHEY and SVGAGI. V was shortened by 6 bases and J by 7 bases, with 10 bases between the two germline ends. The CDR3 here is CASSSTGEQYF. The CDR3 nucleotides read TGTGCCAGCAGCTCGACGGGGGAGCAGTACTTC.